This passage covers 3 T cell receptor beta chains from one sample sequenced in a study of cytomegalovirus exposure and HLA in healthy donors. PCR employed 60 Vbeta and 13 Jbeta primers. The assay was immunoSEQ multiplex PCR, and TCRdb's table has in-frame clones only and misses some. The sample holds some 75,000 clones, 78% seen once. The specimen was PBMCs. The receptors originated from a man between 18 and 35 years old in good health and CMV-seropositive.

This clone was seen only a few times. The CDR3 protein is CASSYRGSEKLFF. For the CDR3, the DNA is TGTGCCAGCAGTTACAGGGGAAGTGAAAAACTGTTTTTT. This rearrangement joins TRBV6-5 to TRBJ1-4; TRBD1 might be the D (5 bases). The CDR3 runs to 13 residues. CDR1 MNHEY and CDR2 SVGAGI come from the germline V gene. With 2 bases removed from V and 7 bases from J, the gap between germline ends came to 8 bases.

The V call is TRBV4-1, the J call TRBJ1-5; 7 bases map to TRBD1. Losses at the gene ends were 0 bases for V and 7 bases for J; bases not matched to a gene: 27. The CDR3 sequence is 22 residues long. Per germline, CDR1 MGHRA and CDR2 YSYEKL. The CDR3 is CASSQDKNRVPGIGGRGQPQHF. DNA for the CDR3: TGCGCCAGCAGCCAAGATAAGAATAGGGTGCCCGGGATAGGGGGCAGGGGACAGCCCCAGCATTTT.

CDR3 DNA sequence: TGTGCCAGCTCACCAAGGACTAGCGGGAAATACGAGCAGTACTTC. Its translation: CASSPRTSGKYEQYF. The chain employs TRBV18 and TRBJ2-7; 12 bases agree with TRBD2. Germline CDR1 is KGHSH and CDR2 is LQKENI. V lost 2 bases and J lost 4; bases outside the gene matches: 3. This CDR3 spans 15 amino acids.